This TCR beta chain was identified during a study of blood T cell repertoires in COVID-19. About the research overall: Samples came from the United States, Italy and Spain, spanning acute and convalescent COVID-19. Nucleic acid was either cDNA or gDNA, and it came from T cells, B-cell-depleted T cells, or PBMCs.

Original processing notes: Amplification from reference gene primers served as the basis for estimated nucleated cell counts. Sequenced by immunoSEQ multiplex PCR; TCRdb stores in-frame clones only, minus some. V, J and clone size derive from that table, while D and trimming were established from the DNA sequence. The data contain roughly 200,000 clones, around 87% of them singletons. Germline CDR1 MNHEY, CDR2 SVGAGI. The V gene end was trimmed by 8 bases and the J gene end by 7 bases; junction bases not matched to a gene: 7. The CDR3 loop spans 13 amino acids. Specimen: peripheral blood. This sequence was found in a man in his forties with active or convalescent COVID-19. This chain connects TRBV6-5 to TRBJ1-5, with TRBD1 matching 8 bases. The DNA for the CDR3 is TGTGCCAGCGGATCAGGGGGCTCACAGCCCCAGCATTTT. It codes for CASGSGGSQPQHF.